This is a list of T cell receptor beta chains from one sample in a study of blood T cell repertoires in COVID-19. Sequencing used immunoSEQ multiplex PCR; TCRdb keeps in-frame clones, though not all of them. Of tens of thousands of clones in the sample, approximately 82% are singletons; the top ten hold 10%. Material for sequencing was peripheral blood. The receptors come from a man aged 55 to 69 with acute or convalescent COVID-19. CDR3s include the opening cysteine and the closing phenylalanine or tryptophan. A D gene is named only where the DNA matches it firmly. Some rows have no size entry. The others give once, few or many, or a class for an expanded clone.

CDR3 DNA: TGTGCCAGCAGCTTGTTCGCTAGCGGGGGGGCGAATGAGCAGTTCTTC
CDR3 protein: CASSLFASGGANEQFF
V gene: TRBV5-4
J gene: TRBJ2-1
clone size: -
D gene: TRBD2

CDR3 DNA: TGTGCCAGCAGCTCCCCTCGATTAGCGGGTGTGGGCGGTGAGCAGTTCTTC
CDR3 protein: CASSSPRLAGVGGEQFF
V gene: TRBV5-6
J gene: TRBJ2-1
clone size: -
D gene: TRBD2

CDR3 DNA: TGTGCCAGCGCAGACAGGGAGACCACAGATACGCAGTATTTT
CDR3 protein: CASADRETTDTQYF
V gene: TRBV28
J gene: TRBJ2-3
clone size: -
D gene: TRBD1

CDR3 DNA: TGCGCCAGCAGCCAACCGACAGGGAATAGCAATCAGCCCCAGCATTTT
CDR3 protein: CASSQPTGNSNQPQHF
V gene: TRBV4-1
J gene: TRBJ1-5
clone size: -
D gene: TRBD1

CDR3 DNA: TGCGCCAGCAGCTTACAGGCCGTAAGCTCAAGCCCTTACGAGCAGTACTTC
CDR3 protein: CASSLQAVSSSPYEQYF
V gene: TRBV5-1
J gene: TRBJ2-7
clone size: -
D gene: -

CDR3 DNA: TGTGCCAGCAGCCAAGATCAGGGCAACTACGAGCAGTACTTC
CDR3 protein: CASSQDQGNYEQYF
V gene: TRBV4-2
J gene: TRBJ2-7
clone size: -
D gene: -

CDR3 DNA: TGTGCCAGCAGCTTTACAGGGGGCCCCGACAATGAGCAGTTCTTC
CDR3 protein: CASSFTGGPDNEQFF
V gene: TRBV7-3
J gene: TRBJ2-1
clone size: -
D gene: TRBD1

CDR3 DNA: TGCGCCAGCAGCTTGCTACTAGTAGCAGATACGCAGTATTTT
CDR3 protein: CASSLLLVADTQYF
V gene: TRBV5-1
J gene: TRBJ2-3
clone size: -
D gene: -

CDR3 DNA: TGTGCCAGCAGCTTCGGACAGGGCGGGAACACCATATATTTT
CDR3 protein: CASSFGQGGNTIYF
V gene: TRBV7-2
J gene: TRBJ1-3
clone size: -
D gene: TRBD1

CDR3 DNA: TGTGCCAGCAGCCCCAGGGTCACCGGGGAGCTGTTTTTT
CDR3 protein: CASSPRVTGELFF
V gene: TRBV14
J gene: TRBJ2-2
clone size: once
D gene: -

CDR3 DNA: TGTGCCACCACTGCCCGCCCACAGGCTGGCTACACCTTC
CDR3 protein: CATTARPQAGYTF
V gene: TRBV5-6
J gene: TRBJ1-2
clone size: -
D gene: -

CDR3 DNA: TGTGCCAGCAGTGTGACAGGGCTTGAAAAACTGTTTTTT
CDR3 protein: CASSVTGLEKLFF
V gene: TRBV7-9
J gene: TRBJ1-4
clone size: -
D gene: TRBD1

CDR3 DNA: TGTGCCAGTAGTCTCCGAGGGCAGAACAATCAGCCCCAGCATTTT
CDR3 protein: CASSLRGQNNQPQHF
V gene: TRBV19
J gene: TRBJ1-5
clone size: -
D gene: -

CDR3 DNA: TGTGCCAGCACCTCCTCCTCTAGCGGAAGCTCCTACGAGCAGTACTTC
CDR3 protein: CASTSSSSGSSYEQYF
V gene: TRBV2
J gene: TRBJ2-7
clone size: -
D gene: TRBD2

CDR3 DNA: TGTGCCAGCATCTCTAGGACAGTGACCCCGTCAACCTACGAGCAGTACTTC
CDR3 protein: CASISRTVTPSTYEQYF
V gene: TRBV21-1
J gene: TRBJ2-7
clone size: -
D gene: -

CDR3 DNA: TGTGCCAGCAGTGAAGCCGGACTGAGCAGGGGGGAGCTGTTTTTT
CDR3 protein: CASSEAGLSRGELFF
V gene: TRBV6-1
J gene: TRBJ2-2
clone size: -
D gene: -

CDR3 DNA: TGCGCCAGCAATCAGGAGGGAGAAGAGACCCAGTACTTC
CDR3 protein: CASNQEGEETQYF
V gene: TRBV5-1
J gene: TRBJ2-5
clone size: -
D gene: -

CDR3 DNA: TGTGCCAGCATTTCCTTGAACAGGAGGGAGGGTTCACCCCTCCACTTT
CDR3 protein: CASISLNRREGSPLHF
V gene: TRBV2
J gene: TRBJ1-6
clone size: -
D gene: -

CDR3 DNA: TGTGCCAGCTCACTTAACGGACTAGCGGGAACTAATGAGCAGTTCTTC
CDR3 protein: CASSLNGLAGTNEQFF
V gene: TRBV18
J gene: TRBJ2-1
clone size: -
D gene: TRBD2

CDR3 DNA: TGTGCCAGCAGCTTTGGGGCAGGATCCTACAATGAGCAGTTCTTC
CDR3 protein: CASSFGAGSYNEQFF
V gene: TRBV7-9
J gene: TRBJ2-1
clone size: -
D gene: -

CDR3 DNA: TGTGCCAGCAGTTACGGGACAGGGAAAGAGACCCAGTACTTC
CDR3 protein: CASSYGTGKETQYF
V gene: TRBV6-5
J gene: TRBJ2-5
clone size: once
D gene: TRBD1

CDR3 DNA: TGTGCCAGTAGTATATCAGGGTTATCAGATACGCAGTATTTT
CDR3 protein: CASSISGLSDTQYF
V gene: TRBV19
J gene: TRBJ2-3
clone size: -
D gene: -

CDR3 DNA: TGCAGCGCCACAGGGGGCCAGGCCTACGAGCAGTACTTC
CDR3 protein: CSATGGQAYEQYF
V gene: TRBV29-1
J gene: TRBJ2-7
clone size: -
D gene: TRBD1

CDR3 DNA: TGTGCCTGGAGCGGGTCCATATATAGCAATCAGCCCCAGCATTTT
CDR3 protein: CAWSGSIYSNQPQHF
V gene: TRBV30
J gene: TRBJ1-5
clone size: -
D gene: -

CDR3 DNA: TGTGCCTGGAGTGCGGACAGAAGACTCACAGATACGCAGTATTTT
CDR3 protein: CAWSADRRLTDTQYF
V gene: TRBV30
J gene: TRBJ2-3
clone size: -
D gene: -

CDR3 DNA: TGCGCCAGCAGTGAGAGGACAGGGGACACTGAAGCTTTCTTT
CDR3 protein: CASSERTGDTEAFF
V gene: TRBV10-1
J gene: TRBJ1-1
clone size: -
D gene: TRBD1

CDR3 DNA: TGTGCCAGCAGCTCCGGGACAGGGGCCTCACCCCTCCACTTT
CDR3 protein: CASSSGTGASPLHF
V gene: TRBV7-9
J gene: TRBJ1-6
clone size: -
D gene: TRBD1

CDR3 DNA: TGCGCCAGCAGCCCGGGACAAACCAGCGGGGACTACGAGCAGTACTTC
CDR3 protein: CASSPGQTSGDYEQYF
V gene: TRBV5-1
J gene: TRBJ2-7
clone size: -
D gene: -

CDR3 DNA: TGCGCCAGCAGCTTGACCGGGACTAGCTCGGCCGGCGAGCAGTACTTC
CDR3 protein: CASSLTGTSSAGEQYF
V gene: TRBV5-1
J gene: TRBJ2-7
clone size: -
D gene: TRBD2

CDR3 DNA: TGTGCCAGCAGCCCGGGACAGGGTGCCTATAATTCACCCCTCCACTTT
CDR3 protein: CASSPGQGAYNSPLHF
V gene: TRBV7-9
J gene: TRBJ1-6
clone size: -
D gene: TRBD1

CDR3 DNA: TGCGCCAGCAGCCAAGATAGGGGCAACTATGGCTACACCTTC
CDR3 protein: CASSQDRGNYGYTF
V gene: TRBV4-3
J gene: TRBJ1-2
clone size: -
D gene: -

CDR3 DNA: TGCGCCAGCAGAGGACTAGCAAGCGAGGGGACCCAGTACTTC
CDR3 protein: CASRGLASEGTQYF
V gene: TRBV10-2
J gene: TRBJ2-5
clone size: -
D gene: TRBD2

CDR3 DNA: TGTGCCAGCAGCTTCCCGACAGGGGGCATCGGTGAGCAGTTCTTC
CDR3 protein: CASSFPTGGIGEQFF
V gene: TRBV5-6
J gene: TRBJ2-1
clone size: -
D gene: TRBD1

CDR3 DNA: TGTGCCAGCAGAAACAGGGGAGGAGGTGGCTACACCTTC
CDR3 protein: CASRNRGGGGYTF
V gene: TRBV6-5
J gene: TRBJ1-2
clone size: -
D gene: TRBD1

CDR3 DNA: TGTGCCAGCCGAGGTTACAATGAGCAGTTCTTC
CDR3 protein: CASRGYNEQFF
V gene: TRBV7-2
J gene: TRBJ2-1
clone size: -
D gene: -

CDR3 DNA: TGTGCCAGCAGCTTGATACTTACGGGTGAGACCCAGTACTTC
CDR3 protein: CASSLILTGETQYF
V gene: TRBV5-5
J gene: TRBJ2-5
clone size: -
D gene: -

CDR3 DNA: TGTGCCAGCAGCTCCGAAGGGGGTACTGAAGCTTTCTTT
CDR3 protein: CASSSEGGTEAFF
V gene: TRBV7-9
J gene: TRBJ1-1
clone size: -
D gene: -

CDR3 DNA: TGTGCCATACAAAGGGAGCGGGAGCCCTCCTACGAGCAGTACTTC
CDR3 protein: CAIQREREPSYEQYF
V gene: TRBV10-3
J gene: TRBJ2-7
clone size: -
D gene: TRBD2

CDR3 DNA: TGTGCCAGCTCTCCGGAGGGCCGGGGATTAATTAGGAATGAGCAGTTCTTC
CDR3 protein: CASSPEGRGLIRNEQFF
V gene: TRBV18
J gene: TRBJ2-1
clone size: -
D gene: -